The rows below give T cell receptor beta chains drawn from one sample of a study of blood T cell repertoires in COVID-19. Sequencing was performed with immunoSEQ multiplex PCR; in TCRdb, only in-frame clones are kept and a portion is missing. The sample records about 440,000 clones, about 90% being singletons. Specimen: PBMCs or T cells enriched from blood (not recorded which). The origin of the receptors is a man between 18 and 29 years old who had recovered from COVID-19. Both conserved end residues are part of each CDR3. The D gene is left open where the match is weak. Some rows have no size entry. The others give once, few or many, or a class for an expanded clone.

abundance: .; v_gene: TRBV11-2; d_gene: TRBD1; j_gene: TRBJ2-2; CDR3nt: TGTGCCAGCAGCCTGGACAGGGGGAAATCCACCGGGGAGCTGTTTTTT; CDR3aa: CASSLDRGKSTGELFF
abundance: .; v_gene: TRBV24-1; d_gene: TRBD1; j_gene: TRBJ1-1; CDR3nt: TGTGCCACCAACAGACAGGGGCAAATGACTGAAGCTTTCTTT; CDR3aa: CATNRQGQMTEAFF
abundance: .; v_gene: TRBV28; d_gene: TRBD1; j_gene: TRBJ2-5; CDR3nt: TGTGCCAGCAGCATACGTTCTGGACAGGGTATAACCCAGTACTTC; CDR3aa: CASSIRSGQGITQYF
abundance: .; v_gene: TRBV19; d_gene: TRBD1; j_gene: TRBJ1-2; CDR3nt: TGTGCCAGTAGAAAACGAGAGACAGGGAGCGGCTACACCTTC; CDR3aa: CASRKRETGSGYTF
abundance: .; v_gene: TRBV29-1; d_gene: TRBD2; j_gene: TRBJ2-7; CDR3nt: TGCAGCGTTGTCCACGGCGGGAGGGCTTCCTACGAGCAGTACTTC; CDR3aa: CSVVHGGRASYEQYF
abundance: .; v_gene: TRBV27; d_gene: .; j_gene: TRBJ2-3; CDR3nt: TGTGCCAGCAGTCATCAGGATACGCAGTATTTT; CDR3aa: CASSHQDTQYF
abundance: .; v_gene: TRBV7-9; d_gene: TRBD2; j_gene: TRBJ2-3; CDR3nt: TGTGCCAGCAGCGGAAGCGGGAGTCGGTTTATCGCAGATACGCAGTATTTT; CDR3aa: CASSGSGSRFIADTQYF
abundance: few; v_gene: TRBV2; d_gene: TRBD2; j_gene: TRBJ2-7; CDR3nt: TGTGCCAGCAGTCGACTAGCCGCATACGAGCAGTACTTC; CDR3aa: CASSRLAAYEQYF
abundance: .; v_gene: TRBV19; d_gene: TRBD1; j_gene: TRBJ1-3; CDR3nt: TGTGCCAGTAGAGCCATCGGACAGGGGGCTGGAAACACCATATATTTT; CDR3aa: CASRAIGQGAGNTIYF
abundance: .; v_gene: TRBV19; d_gene: .; j_gene: TRBJ2-1; CDR3nt: TGTGCCAGTAGTATGCGTCTGAGGTATGAGCAGTTCTTC; CDR3aa: CASSMRLRYEQFF
abundance: .; v_gene: TRBV6-5; d_gene: .; j_gene: TRBJ2-2; CDR3nt: TGTGCCACAAATAAGCGACAGATGAACACCGGGGAGCTGTTTTTT; CDR3aa: CATNKRQMNTGELFF
abundance: .; v_gene: TRBV15; d_gene: .; j_gene: TRBJ2-7; CDR3nt: TGTGCCACCAGCTCCCACTCAGGGTCCTACGAGCAGTACTTC; CDR3aa: CATSSHSGSYEQYF
abundance: .; v_gene: TRBV18; d_gene: .; j_gene: TRBJ1-4; CDR3nt: TGTGCCAGCTCACAGACAGCAAATGAAAAACTGTTTTTT; CDR3aa: CASSQTANEKLFF
abundance: .; v_gene: TRBV3-1/TRBV3-2; d_gene: TRBD2; j_gene: TRBJ2-1; CDR3nt: TGTGCCCAGCAGGTGGGCGGGAGGAGCTCCTACAATGAGCAGTTCTTC; CDR3aa: CAQQVGGRSSYNEQFF
abundance: .; v_gene: TRBV3-1/TRBV3-2; d_gene: TRBD1; j_gene: TRBJ1-1; CDR3nt: TGTGCCACCAGGGACAGGAACACTGAAGCTTTCTTT; CDR3aa: CATRDRNTEAFF
abundance: once; v_gene: TRBV20-1; d_gene: .; j_gene: TRBJ1-2; CDR3nt: TGCAGTGTTAGTCTCGAAGGGGGCTATGGCTACACCTTC; CDR3aa: CSVSLEGGYGYTF
abundance: .; v_gene: TRBV5-1; d_gene: .; j_gene: TRBJ2-1; CDR3nt: TGCGCCAGCAGCTTGAACAGGGTAGGAATAGGTGAGCAGTTCTTC; CDR3aa: CASSLNRVGIGEQFF
abundance: .; v_gene: TRBV6-4; d_gene: .; j_gene: TRBJ1-1; CDR3nt: TGTGCCAGCAGTGCCAACTATAACACTGAAGCTTTCTTT; CDR3aa: CASSANYNTEAFF
abundance: .; v_gene: TRBV2; d_gene: TRBD1; j_gene: TRBJ2-2; CDR3nt: TGTGCCAGCACCGACAGGGACACCGGGGAGCTGTTTTTT; CDR3aa: CASTDRDTGELFF
abundance: .; v_gene: TRBV30; d_gene: .; j_gene: TRBJ1-1; CDR3nt: TGTGCCAGACGAAGGACAGCGAACACTGAAGCTTTCTTT; CDR3aa: CARRRTANTEAFF
abundance: .; v_gene: TRBV19; d_gene: .; j_gene: TRBJ1-1; CDR3nt: TGTGCCAGTAGTATAGATCGCGGAGAGAACACTGAAGCTTTCTTT; CDR3aa: CASSIDRGENTEAFF
abundance: .; v_gene: TRBV28; d_gene: TRBD1; j_gene: TRBJ1-1; CDR3nt: TGTGCCAGCAGAAAGACAGGGTCGGGCACTGAAGCTTTCTTT; CDR3aa: CASRKTGSGTEAFF
abundance: .; v_gene: TRBV3-1/TRBV3-2; d_gene: .; j_gene: TRBJ1-1; CDR3nt: TGTGCCAGCAGCCAAGCCCCGGGGACTGAAGCTTTCTTT; CDR3aa: CASSQAPGTEAFF
abundance: .; v_gene: TRBV9; d_gene: .; j_gene: TRBJ2-7; CDR3nt: TGTGCCAGCAGCGTAGATAGCGGACTGCCCCAGTACTTC; CDR3aa: CASSVDSGLPQYF
abundance: .; v_gene: TRBV10-3; d_gene: TRBD2; j_gene: TRBJ2-7; CDR3nt: TGTGCCATCAGTGAGACCTCCTCCCCTAGCGGGAGGAACGAGCAGTACTTC; CDR3aa: CAISETSSPSGRNEQYF
abundance: .; v_gene: TRBV5-1; d_gene: .; j_gene: TRBJ1-1; CDR3nt: TGCGCCAGCAGCCCTCCACTACACACTGAAGCTTTCTTT; CDR3aa: CASSPPLHTEAFF
abundance: .; v_gene: TRBV19; d_gene: .; j_gene: TRBJ2-3; CDR3nt: TGTGCCAGTAGTATCATGACTGCTGCAGATACGCAGTATTTT; CDR3aa: CASSIMTAADTQYF
abundance: .; v_gene: TRBV30; d_gene: TRBD2; j_gene: TRBJ2-5; CDR3nt: TGTGCCTGGGTAGCGGGACAAAAGACCCAGTACTTC; CDR3aa: CAWVAGQKTQYF